The entry below describes one TCR beta chain. This specimen comes from a study of blood T cell repertoires in COVID-19. The data were produced by immunoSEQ multiplex PCR, yet TCRdb's version contains in-frame clones alone and is incomplete. The profile shows 200,000 to 250,000 clones, approximately 81% of them singletons. The CDR3 is 15 residues long. CDR1 is SEHNR and CDR2 is FQNEAQ in the germline V gene (reference sequence). Trimming at V came to 5 bases and at J to 8 bases, leaving 12 bases not matched to a gene. The sequenced material came from peripheral blood. The origin of this receptor is a woman older than 75 with acute or convalescent COVID-19. The chain combines TRBV7-9 with TRBJ2-1, with 7 positions matching TRBD1. The CDR3 DNA sequence: TGTGCCAGCAGCGCAAGACAGGGTTTAGTCGATGAGCAGTTCTTC. Amino acids: CASSARQGLVDEQFF.